This TCR beta chain was sequenced for a study of T cell responses to AZD1222 COVID-19 vaccine. Study-wide points: Possibly, clonal diversity was underestimated; donors were largely white British and included more females. The number of AZD1222 recipients seropositive at baseline was only five to seven.

The CDR3 covers 15 residues. Germline V gene sequence: CDR1 MNHEY, CDR2 SVGAGI. Between the trimmed V and J ends, which lost 6 bases and 3 bases, there was a span of 12 bases. TCRdb keeps only in-frame clones here, not all; method: immunoSEQ multiplex PCR. The sample includes fewer than 55,000 clones, over 80% seen only once; the top ten take 45% to 60%. As concerns this clone: Its matching antigen is unknown.

This TCR came from an adult in good health. Sequenced here: peripheral blood, sampled on day 0 of AZD1222 vaccination. The V gene is TRBV6-5, the J gene TRBJ1-6; D is perhaps TRBD1 (6 bases). The CDR3 reads CASRGVGGYNSPLHF. The CDR3 bases are TGTGCCAGCAGAGGGGTAGGGGGCTATAATTCACCCCTCCACTTT.